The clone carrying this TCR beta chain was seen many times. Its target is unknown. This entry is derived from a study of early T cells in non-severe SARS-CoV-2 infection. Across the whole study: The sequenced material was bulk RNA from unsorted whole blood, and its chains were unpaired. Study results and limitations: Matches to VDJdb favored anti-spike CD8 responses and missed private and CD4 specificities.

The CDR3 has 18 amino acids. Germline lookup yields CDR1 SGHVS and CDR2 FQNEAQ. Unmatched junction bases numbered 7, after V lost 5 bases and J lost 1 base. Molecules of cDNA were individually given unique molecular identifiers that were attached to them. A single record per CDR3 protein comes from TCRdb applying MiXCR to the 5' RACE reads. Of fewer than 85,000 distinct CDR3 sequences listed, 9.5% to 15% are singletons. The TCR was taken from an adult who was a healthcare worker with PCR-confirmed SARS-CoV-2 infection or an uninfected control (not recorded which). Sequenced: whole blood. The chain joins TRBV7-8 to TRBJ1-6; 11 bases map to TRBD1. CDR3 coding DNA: TGTGCCAGCAGCACGGGACAGGGGGTAAATTCCTATAATTCACCCCTCCACTTT. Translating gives CASSTGQGVNSYNSPLHF.